This entry lists 11 T cell receptor beta chains sequenced from one sample in a study of blood T cell repertoires in COVID-19. Libraries were prepared by immunoSEQ multiplex PCR; TCRdb keeps only in-frame clonotypes and omits some of them. The data hold under 250,000 clones, with 83% observed a single time. Material for sequencing was PBMCs or T cells enriched from blood (not recorded which). These receptor sequences come from a woman between 50 and 59 years old who had been exposed to COVID-19.

The genes are TRBV6-5 and TRBJ2-5, with 8 bases identical to TRBD2. This CDR3 is 14 amino acids long. Germline lookup yields CDR1 MNHEY and CDR2 SVGAGI. J gave up 5 bases and V 8 bases, and 10 bases lay outside the gene matches. DNA of the CDR3: TGTGCCAGCGGACGAGCGGGGGCGAGGGAGACCCAGTACTTC. Protein product: CASGRAGARETQYF.

This clone was found many times. CDR3 region: CASSAQGNYGYTF. In DNA, the CDR3 is TGTGCCAGCAGCGCCCAGGGGAACTATGGCTACACCTTC. The J gene is TRBJ1-2, the V gene TRBV27; perhaps TRBD1 as D (6 bases). V lost 6 bases and J lost 2, with 10 bases in between. Germline loops: CDR1 MNHEY, CDR2 SMNVEV (reference sequence). CDR3 length: 13 residues.

V is TRBV6-2 or TRBV6-3 and J is TRBJ1-4, with 7 bases matching TRBD1. This CDR3 contains 15 residues. V lost 6 bases to trimming and J lost 8 bases; unmatched junction nucleotides: 12. The germline V gene has CDR1 MNHEY and CDR2 SVGEGT. In nucleotides, the CDR3 is TGTGCCAGCAGCCAATCGAGACAGGGAAGGGAAAAACTGTTTTTT. It specifies CASSQSRQGREKLFF.

CDR3 sequence reads: CASSLVAGEAQYF. CDR3 nucleotide sequence: TGTGCCAGCAGCTTAGTTGCGGGGGAGGCCCAGTACTTC. The V call is TRBV7-9, the J call TRBJ2-5; TRBD2 matches at 7 bases. Germline values: CDR1 SEHNR, CDR2 FQNEAQ (reference sequence). This CDR3 comprises 13 residues. V was clipped by 1 base and J by 9 bases; unmatched bases: 5.

The chain employs TRBV14 and TRBJ1-1; possibly TRBD1 for D (5 bases). Trimming removed 0 bases at V and 1 base at J, with 12 bases between. The germline gives CDR1 SGHDN, CDR2 FVKESK. The CDR3 length is 16 residues. For the CDR3, the DNA is TGTGCCAGCAGCCAAGATTATTGGGGGGAGAACACTGAAGCTTTCTTT. Translation gives CASSQDYWGENTEAFF.

The rearrangement joins TRBV3-1 (or the pseudogene TRBV3-2) to TRBJ1-5; 8 nucleotides match TRBD1. This CDR3 has 24 residues. Germline CDR1 reads LGHDT; CDR2 reads YNNKEL (reference sequence). The V and J ends lost 0 bases and 0 bases, in that order; junction bases with no gene match: 25. CDR3 sequence reads: CASSQERGPGQEHCGRYSNQPQHF. DNA of the CDR3: TGTGCCAGCAGCCAAGAACGGGGCCCGGGACAGGAACACTGTGGCCGATATAGCAATCAGCCCCAGCATTTT.

This chain connects TRBV10-3 to TRBJ2-5; D uncertain. V dropped 3 bases and J dropped 3 bases, with 8 bases sitting between them. The V gene's germline CDR1 is ENHRY and CDR2 SYGVKD. The CDR3 loop spans 13 amino acids. The CDR3 sequence: CAISEQVKETQYF. CDR3 coding DNA: TGTGCCATCAGTGAACAAGTTAAAGAGACCCAGTACTTC.

The genes are TRBV5-4 and TRBJ1-3, with D unresolved. Germline CDR1 reads SGHNT; CDR2 reads YYREEE (reference sequence). V lost 4 bases to trimming and J lost 0 bases, with 14 bases between them. The CDR3 extends over 16 amino acids. The CDR3 loop is CASSVGLPSSGNTIYF. The CDR3 DNA reads TGTGCCAGCAGCGTGGGCCTCCCGAGCTCTGGAAACACCATATATTTT.

CDR3 DNA sequence: TGTGCCAGCAGCTTTTGGGGGACTAGAGGCGCAGAGACCCAGTACTTC. This translates into CASSFWGTRGAETQYF. The rearrangement joins TRBV11-2 to TRBJ2-5, with 8 bases aligning to TRBD2. Germline V lookup: CDR1 SGHAT, CDR2 FQNNGV. Trimming cost V 3 bases and J 4 bases; bases outside gene matches: 10. The CDR3 has 16 residues.

The chain combines TRBV14 with TRBJ1-2, with D possibly matching TRBD1 (6 bases). The V gene's germline CDR1 is SGHDN and CDR2 FVKESK. There are 13 residues in the CDR3. Trimming took off 0 bases at V and 5 bases at J, with 7 bases between the two ends. CDR3 nucleotides: TGTGCCAGCAGCCAAGATACAGGGTATGGCTACACCTTC. Amino acid sequence: CASSQDTGYGYTF.

The chain is built from TRBV19 and TRBJ2-7; D is undetermined. The CDR3 consists of 15 residues. Trimming removed 1 base at V and 2 bases at J, with 12 bases between. The germline V gene encodes CDR1 LNHDA and CDR2 SQIVND (reference sequence). Here the CDR3 reads CASSIASGFTYEQYF. In DNA form, the CDR3 reads TGTGCCAGTAGTATAGCATCCGGTTTTACCTACGAGCAGTACTTC.